This T cell receptor (beta chain) originates from a study of radiotherapy plus CTLA-4 blockade in lung cancer. Trimming removed 3 bases at V and 5 bases at J, with 7 bases between. CDR3 length: 11 residues. The germline CDR1 and CDR2 sequences are GTSNPN and SVGIG (reference sequence). Findings and limits, study-wide: Early blood T cell clone dynamics reportedly forecast response best, with interferon-beta. Blood saw expansion of tumor-derived TCR clones after radiotherapy plus ipilimumab.

In this sample, this clone turned up a few times. Antigen unknown. The study treated chemo-refractory metastatic non-small-cell lung cancer patients with focal radiation plus ipilimumab CTLA-4 blockade. The protocol was immunoSEQ multiplex PCR, while the TCRdb copy is restricted to in-frame clones and leaves out a portion. In the table there are some 51,000 clones, 77% of which are singletons. This sequence joins TRBV30 and TRBJ1-2; D might be TRBD1 (5 bases). This receptor was obtained from a human donor with non-small cell lung cancer whose response to radiotherapy plus ipilimumab could not be evaluated. This specimen consisted of peripheral blood, obtained from a patient treated with radiotherapy plus ipilimumab. This CDR3 reads CAWSDSYGYTF. CDR3 sequence (DNA): TGTGCCTGGAGCGACAGTTATGGCTACACCTTC. The full variable domain, rest sourced from reference TRBV30 and TRBJ1-2, is SQTIHQWPATLVQPVGSPLSLECTVEGTSNPNLYWYRQAAGRGLQLLFYSVGIGQISSEVPQNLSASRPQDRQFILSSKKLLLSDSGFYLCAWSDSYGYTFGSGTRLTVV.